A single sample gave rise to the 25 T cell receptor beta chains below, sequenced in a study of human T cells and chemical hapten exposure. TCRdb called the RACE reads again in MiXCR, with one record for every CDR3 protein. The sample has 210,000 or so distinct CDR3 sequences; 24% are singletons. Time point meaning: patch test 3, about 24 weeks after DPC sensitization. The sample's treatment: therapeutic diphenylcyclopropenone sensitization with weekly scalp DPC. The material was whole blood, obtained in connection with sensitization to the hapten diphenylcyclopropenone (DPC). These TCRs come from a woman aged 40 to 50 with alopecia areata. Some clones in this sample may be carry-over from other donors' samples.

Many counts were recorded for this clonotype. The rearrangement links TRBV20-1 to TRBJ2-7; no reliable D call. V lost 0 bases and J 2 bases, leaving 5 bases between the germline ends. The length of the CDR3 is 12 residues. Germline-derived CDR1 and CDR2 are DFQATT and SNEGSKA (reference sequence). This CDR3 is CSARESTYEQYF. The CDR3 DNA is TGCAGTGCTAGAGAAAGCACCTACGAGCAGTACTTC.

This clonotype was seen a handful of times. V gene TRBV7-6 combines with J gene TRBJ2-7; no firm D call. There are 14 residues in the CDR3. V lost 6 bases to trimming and J lost 2 bases, with 14 bases between them. The germline V gene has CDR1 SGHVS and CDR2 FNYEAQ. The CDR3 bases are TGTGCCAGCAGTCATAAACCGGGTGCCTACGAGCAGTACTTC. This sequence encodes CASSHKPGAYEQYF.

As to this clonotype: Germline and junction disagree at one end, which may indicate a read error. The rearrangement links TRBV30 to TRBJ1-1; D is unresolved. This CDR3 is 12 amino acids long. CDR1 and CDR2 from the germline V gene are GTSNPN and SVGIG (reference sequence). CDR3 amino acids: CAWRGRNPEAFF. The CDR3, as DNA: TGTGCCTGGAGAGGCAGGAACCCTGAAGCTTTCTTT.

This clonotype was seen a handful of times. J is TRBJ2-1 and V is TRBV9; D might be TRBD2 (6 bases). CDR1 and CDR2 (germline): SGDLS, YYNGEE. V gave up 7 bases and J gave up 4 bases, with 12 bases separating them. The CDR3 runs 13 residues. In nucleotides, the CDR3 is TGTGCCAGCGCAAGGGCGGGGTACAATGAGCAGTTCTTC. It specifies CASARAGYNEQFF.

The chain is built from TRBV29-1 and TRBJ2-5; TRBD2 might be the D (5 bases). This CDR3 is 13 amino acids long. Germline lookup yields CDR1 SQVTM and CDR2 ANQGSEA. Trimming removed 2 bases from V and 5 bases from J, with 12 bases in between. The CDR3 reads CSVERLAKETQYF. The CDR3, as DNA: TGCAGCGTTGAAAGGCTAGCAAAGGAGACCCAGTACTTC.

V is TRBV6-2 or TRBV6-3 and J is TRBJ2-4; TRBD1 is a possible D gene (6 bases). This CDR3 comprises 15 residues. Trimming removed 6 bases from V and 2 bases from J, with 14 bases in between. The germline V gene has CDR1 MNHEY and CDR2 SVGEGT. This CDR3 reads CASSRNRVSKNIQYF. The CDR3, as DNA: TGTGCCAGCAGCAGAAACAGGGTTTCCAAAAACATTCAGTACTTC.

This clonotype was seen more than once but under ten times. This chain joins TRBV7-8 and TRBJ2-1; tentatively, D is TRBD2 (6 bases). This CDR3 is built from 15 residues. Germline CDR1 SGHVS, CDR2 FQNEAQ. Trimming stripped 2 bases from V and 3 bases from J, with 11 bases between. The CDR3 sequence: CASSLQAGLYNEQFF. DNA of the CDR3: TGTGCCAGCAGCTTACAAGCGGGCCTCTACAATGAGCAGTTCTTC.

The gene calls are TRBV6-5 and TRBJ2-7, with 7 bases fitting TRBD1. Germline V gives CDR1 MNHEY, CDR2 SVGAGI. The CDR3 extends over 12 amino acids. The V gene end was trimmed by 9 bases and the J gene end by 4 bases; junction bases not matched to a gene: 6. The CDR3, as DNA: TGTGCCAGTAGGGACAGCGTATACGAGCAGTACTTC. Amino acid sequence: CASRDSVYEQYF.

The gene calls are TRBV20-1 and TRBJ2-3; 10 bases align to TRBD2. Trimming at V came to 2 bases and at J to 2 bases, leaving 4 bases not matched to a gene. Per germline, CDR1 DFQATT and CDR2 SNEGSKA (reference sequence). There are 15 residues in the CDR3. This CDR3 reads CSARPSGRVTDTQYF. The CDR3 DNA is TGCAGTGCTAGACCCAGCGGGAGGGTCACAGATACGCAGTATTTT.

This clonotype was recorded a few times. The rearrangement uses TRBV2 and TRBJ1-2; 7 bases map to TRBD1. The CDR3 length is 13 residues. J gave up 2 bases and V 5 bases, and 2 bases lay outside the gene matches. Germline-derived CDR1 and CDR2 are SNHLY and FYNNEI. The CDR3 bases are TGTGCCAGCAGTATACAGGGGAACTATGGCTACACCTTC. As protein: CASSIQGNYGYTF.

This clonotype was counted many times. The chain employs TRBV27 and TRBJ1-5; D uncertain. The V end was cut by 6 bases, the J end by 4 bases, with 19 bases between. The CDR3 covers 16 residues. Germline V lookup: CDR1 MNHEY, CDR2 SMNVEV (reference sequence). Written as DNA, the CDR3 is TGTGCCAGCAGCCCCGCCGTCCGGTCGGGGAATCAGCCCCAGCATTTT. This codes for CASSPAVRSGNQPQHF.

This clonotype turned up a few times. The chain couples TRBV2 to TRBJ1-5; D unresolved. The germline gives CDR1 SNHLY, CDR2 FYNNEI. The CDR3 is made up of 13 amino acids. Deletions cut 7 bases from V and 0 bases from J, with 7 bases between. The CDR3 DNA is TGTGCCAGCACTGAGTATAGCAATCAGCCCCAGCATTTT. As protein: CASTEYSNQPQHF.

The genes are TRBV5-1 and TRBJ2-5, with 9 bases aligning to TRBD2. CDR3 length: 14 amino acids. V was clipped by 2 bases and J by 3 bases; unmatched bases: 2. The germline V gene has CDR1 SGHRS and CDR2 YFSETQ. The CDR3 DNA reads as TGCGCCAGCAGCTTTTCTAGCGGGGAAGAGACCCAGTACTTC. Residues: CASSFSSGEETQYF. Full variable domain (missing parts from reference TRBV5-1 and TRBJ2-5): KAGVTQTPRYLIKTRGQQVTLSCSPISGHRSVSWYQQTPGQGLQFLFEYFSETQRNKGNFPGRFSGRQFSNSRSEMNVSTLELGDSALYLCASSFSSGEETQYFGPGTRLLVL.

J is TRBJ2-4 and V is TRBV20-1, with 8 bases lining up with TRBD2. Trimming removed 6 bases from V and 0 bases from J; junction bases left unmatched: 7. In germline, CDR1 is DFQATT, CDR2 SNEGSKA (reference sequence). This CDR3 comprises 15 residues. The CDR3 DNA is TGCAGTGCGAAGACTAGCGCCGAAGCCAAAAACATTCAGTACTTC. Residues: CSAKTSAEAKNIQYF.

The table lists this clonotype with a few counts. J is TRBJ2-3 and V is TRBV11-1, with D perhaps matching TRBD2 (6 bases). Germline CDR1 is SGHAT and CDR2 is FQDESV (reference sequence). The CDR3 length is 13 residues. V was pared by 5 bases and J by 14 bases, with 20 bases between. The CDR3 DNA sequence: TGTGCCAGCAGCCAATCCGGGGTCGGGAGTAGGTATTTT. It is translated as CASSQSGVGSRYF.

The V gene is TRBV7-8, the J gene TRBJ1-5; D might be TRBD1 (5 bases). Germline CDR1 is SGHVS and CDR2 is FQNEAQ. The length of the CDR3 is 13 residues. Deletions cut 5 bases from V and 10 bases from J, with 15 bases between. The CDR3 sequence is CASSPREQDPQHF. The CDR3 nucleotides read TGTGCCAGCAGCCCTAGGGAACAGGATCCCCAGCATTTT.

This clonotype was recorded many times. The chain joins TRBV6-2 or TRBV6-3 to TRBJ2-7; D may be TRBD1 (5 bases). Trimming took 8 bases from V and 3 from J, leaving 20 bases between them. Germline V CDR1 and CDR2: MNHEY, SVGEGT. This CDR3 has 15 amino acids. The chain's CDR3 is CASSPPGSSHYEQYF. CDR3 nucleotide sequence: TGTGCCAGCTCTCCACCAGGGTCCTCGCACTACGAGCAGTACTTC.

This clonotype showed up just once. A junction end diverges from the germline sequence, so it may reflect a read error. V is TRBV20-1 and J is TRBJ2-7; 7 bases are a match to TRBD1. CDR1 is DFQATT and CDR2 is SNEGSKA in the germline V gene (reference sequence). The CDR3 consists of 14 residues. CDR3 in DNA: TGCAGTGCTAGAGAGAGGGGGACAGTCCTCTATCAGAACTTC. Its protein product is CSARERGTVLYQNF.

This clonotype has a handful of counts. This rearrangement joins TRBV20-1 to TRBJ1-6; possible D gene TRBD1, 5 bases. The CDR3 runs 13 residues. Trimming shortened V by 4 bases and J by 7 bases, and 11 bases separated the two germline ends. CDR1 is DFQATT, CDR2 SNEGSKA, per germline (reference sequence). For the CDR3, the DNA is TGCAGTGCTACACGGGACGTAAATTCACCCCTCCACTTT. It is translated as CSATRDVNSPLHF.

CDR3 sequence reads: CASILRILAGRRYEQYF. In DNA, the CDR3 is TGCGCCAGCATCCTGAGAATACTAGCGGGAAGGCGGTACGAGCAGTACTTC. V and J are TRBV10-1 and TRBJ2-7, with 10 bases fitting TRBD2. Germline lookup yields CDR1 WNHNN and CDR2 SYGVQD (reference sequence). V trimming: 7 bases; J trimming: 4 bases; junction bases outside the gene matches: 16. The length of the CDR3 is 17 residues.

This clonotype was found a few times. The rearrangement joins TRBV7-2 to TRBJ2-7; D is unresolved. Trimming stripped 5 bases from V and 3 bases from J, with 8 bases between. Looked up from germline, CDR1 is SGHTA and CDR2 is FQGNSA. The CDR3 loop spans 12 amino acids. The CDR3 is CASSPNDYEQYF. CDR3 sequence (DNA): TGTGCCAGCAGCCCCAACGACTACGAGCAGTACTTC. The full variable domain, completed using reference TRBV7-2 and TRBJ2-7, is GAGVSQSPSNKVTEKGKDVELRCDPISGHTALYWYRQSLGQGLEFLIYFQGNSAPDKSGLPSDRFSAERTGGSVSTLTIQRTQQEDSAVYLCASSPNDYEQYFGPGTRLTVT.

This chain uses TRBV6-1 with TRBJ2-7; no firm D call. CDR1 and CDR2 (germline): MNHNS, SASEGT. The V gene lost 6 bases and the J gene lost 2 bases, with 11 bases spanning the gap. CDR3 length: 13 residues. This CDR3 reads CASRAEVAYEQYF. CDR3 bases: TGTGCCAGCAGGGCTGAGGTCGCCTACGAGCAGTACTTC.

This chain links TRBV11-2 with TRBJ2-4, with a possible D match to TRBD2 (6 bases). CDR1 and CDR2 (germline): SGHAT, FQNNGV. CDR3 length equals 17 residues. V shed 6 bases and J shed 1 base, with 19 bases lying between them. The CDR3 spells CASSHLSGGQAKNIQYF. DNA for the CDR3: TGTGCCAGCAGTCATCTTAGCGGAGGCCAGGCCAAAAACATTCAGTACTTC.

This clonotype was observed a handful of times. A junction end diverges from the germline sequence, so it may reflect a read error. The V call is TRBV20-1, the J call TRBJ2-1; D is possibly TRBD2 (6 bases). From germline, CDR1 is DFQATT and CDR2 SNEGSKA (reference sequence). CDR3 length: 13 amino acids. CDR3 coding DNA: TGCAGTGCTAGCGGGAGAGTCTACCATGAGCAGTTCTTC. It yields the protein CSASGRVYHEQFF.

This chain joins TRBV7-8 and TRBJ2-1, with 9 bases aligning to TRBD2. From germline, CDR1 is SGHVS and CDR2 FQNEAQ. With 3 bases clipped from V and 0 bases from J, the junction kept 6 bases outside the gene matches. The CDR3 runs to 17 residues. CDR3 bases: TGTGCCAGCAGCTTTAGCGGGGGCTGGGGCTCCTACAATGAGCAGTTCTTC. Its translation: CASSFSGGWGSYNEQFF.